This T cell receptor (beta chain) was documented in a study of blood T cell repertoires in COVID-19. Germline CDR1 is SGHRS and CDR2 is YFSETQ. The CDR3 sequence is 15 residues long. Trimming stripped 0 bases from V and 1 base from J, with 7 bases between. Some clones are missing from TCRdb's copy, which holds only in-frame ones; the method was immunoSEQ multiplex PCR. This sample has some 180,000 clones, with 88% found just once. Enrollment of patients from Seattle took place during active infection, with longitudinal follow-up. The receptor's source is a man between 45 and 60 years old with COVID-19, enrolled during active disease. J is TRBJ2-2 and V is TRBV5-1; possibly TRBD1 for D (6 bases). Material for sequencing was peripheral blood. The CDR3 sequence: CASSLEQGNTGELFF. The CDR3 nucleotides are TGCGCCAGCAGCTTGGAACAGGGGAACACCGGGGAGCTGTTTTTT.